This passage covers 32 T cell receptor beta chains from one sample sequenced in a study of T cell responses to AZD1222 COVID-19 vaccine. Some clones are missing from TCRdb's copy, which holds only in-frame ones; the method was immunoSEQ multiplex PCR. The table has 110,000 to 150,000 clones, approximately 90% seen once. Material: peripheral blood, obtained on day 0 of AZD1222 vaccination. These receptors were obtained from an adult in good health.

This clone was observed a single time. The rearrangement links TRBV3-1 (or the pseudogene TRBV3-2) to TRBJ2-3, with no clear D. The CDR3 spans 11 residues. Germline assignment: CDR1 LGHDT and CDR2 YNNKEL (reference sequence). V shed 5 bases and J shed 2 bases, with 2 bases lying between them. In DNA form, the CDR3 reads TGTGCCAGCAGCGTCACAGATACGCAGTATTTT. This translates into CASSVTDTQYF.

The chain carries TRBV6-2 or TRBV6-3 and TRBJ2-7; 11 nucleotides line up with TRBD2. The CDR3 has 15 residues. J lost 3 bases, V lost 2 bases, and 3 bases had no gene match. Germline CDR1 MNHEY, CDR2 SVGEGT. CDR3 in DNA: TGTGCCAGCAGTTACGGGACTAGCGGCCTCTACGAGCAGTACTTC. Its translation: CASSYGTSGLYEQYF.

The rearrangement links TRBV7-2 to TRBJ1-5, with a tentative D call TRBD1 (5 bases). Germline-derived CDR1 and CDR2 are SGHTA and FQGNSA. The CDR3 is made up of 15 amino acids. Between the trimmed V and J ends, which lost 0 bases and 4 bases, there was a span of 10 bases. CDR3 protein: CASSLAGTVNQPQHF. As DNA, the CDR3 is TGTGCCAGCAGCTTAGCGGGGACCGTGAATCAGCCCCAGCATTTT.

This chain links TRBV27 with TRBJ2-3; 9 positions match TRBD1. CDR3 length: 16 amino acids. Germline V gene sequence: CDR1 MNHEY, CDR2 SMNVEV (reference sequence). Trimming cost V 2 bases and J 0 bases; bases outside gene matches: 3. The CDR3 loop is CASSLGGTGSTDTQYF. Here the CDR3 DNA reads TGTGCCAGCAGTTTAGGGGGGACAGGGAGCACAGATACGCAGTATTTT.

This chain uses TRBV27 with TRBJ1-3; a weak D match, TRBD1 (5 bases). CDR3 length equals 14 residues. Trimming cost V 3 bases and J 4 bases, with 10 bases left between them. Per the germline V gene, CDR1 is MNHEY and CDR2 is SMNVEV (reference sequence). The CDR3: CASSFRGPGNTIYF. Written as DNA, the CDR3 is TGTGCCAGCAGTTTTAGGGGTCCAGGAAACACCATATATTTT.

The J gene is TRBJ2-2, the V gene TRBV5-1, with D uncertain. In germline, CDR1 is SGHRS, CDR2 YFSETQ. The V gene lost 0 bases and the J gene lost 0 bases, with 9 bases spanning the gap. The CDR3 sequence is 16 residues long. CDR3 DNA: TGCGCCAGCAGCTTGGAAGCCCTATCGAACACCGGGGAGCTGTTTTTT. The encoded protein is CASSLEALSNTGELFF.

The rearrangement joins TRBV29-1 to TRBJ2-3; D is ambiguous. Trimming shortened V by 0 bases and J by 1 base, and 8 bases separated the two germline ends. This CDR3 region has 14 residues. The germline V gene has CDR1 SQVTM and CDR2 ANQGSEA. The CDR3 protein is CSVEDYGGTDTQYF. The CDR3 DNA sequence: TGCAGCGTTGAAGACTATGGGGGCACAGATACGCAGTATTTT.

This clone was found once. The chain combines TRBV7-6 with TRBJ2-5; D unresolved. With 3 bases removed from V and 4 bases from J, the gap between germline ends came to 18 bases. The length of the CDR3 is 16 residues. From germline, CDR1 is SGHVS and CDR2 FNYEAQ. The CDR3 protein is CASSFLFGTRGETQYF. The CDR3 bases are TGTGCCAGCAGCTTTCTGTTTGGCACAAGAGGAGAGACCCAGTACTTC.

V usage is TRBV4-1 and J usage is TRBJ2-1; D is unresolved. The CDR3 length is 14 residues. Per the germline V gene, CDR1 is MGHRA and CDR2 is YSYEKL. Trimming pared 1 base from V and 4 bases from J, leaving 8 bases between. The DNA of the CDR3 is TGCGCCAGCAGCCAAGCCGCCCTTTACAATGAGCAGTTCTTC. It translates to CASSQAALYNEQFF.

The rearrangement links TRBV12-3 or TRBV12-4 to TRBJ2-1, with D uncertain. Trimming cost V 5 bases and J 9 bases, with 14 bases left between them. The CDR3 has 13 residues. CDR3 loop: CASSQTWWGEQFF. The CDR3 nucleotides are TGTGCCAGCAGTCAAACGTGGTGGGGTGAGCAGTTCTTC.

The sample holds one count of this clone. The genes are TRBV11-3 and TRBJ1-1, with TRBD1 as a possible D gene (5 bases). The CDR3 sequence is 15 residues long. In germline, CDR1 is SGHNT, CDR2 YENEEA. The V end lost 2 bases, the J end lost 7 bases, and 17 bases lay between the germline ends. As DNA, the CDR3 is TGTGCCAGCAGCTTACGGGGGTCTGGGAGAAATGAAGCTTTCTTT. This gives the protein CASSLRGSGRNEAFF.

In its sample, this clone was seen once. V usage is TRBV3-1 (or the pseudogene TRBV3-2) and J usage is TRBJ2-1; TRBD2 aligns across 8 bases. The V gene's germline CDR1 is LGHDT and CDR2 YNNKEL (reference sequence). With 4 bases clipped from V and 3 bases from J, the junction kept 5 bases outside the gene matches. This CDR3 has 15 amino acids. DNA of the CDR3: TGTGCCAGCAGCCCAAGCGGGAGCGTCTACAATGAGCAGTTCTTC. This gives the protein CASSPSGSVYNEQFF.

The chain recombines TRBV18 with TRBJ1-1, with D uncertain. The germline V gene encodes CDR1 KGHSH and CDR2 LQKENI. This CDR3 contains 12 residues. With 4 bases removed from V and 3 bases from J, the gap between germline ends came to 6 bases. The CDR3, as DNA: TGTGCCAGCTCACAAAGAGACACTGAAGCTTTCTTT. This encodes CASSQRDTEAFF.

V and J are TRBV6-5 and TRBJ1-1, with no clear D. The V and J ends lost 6 bases and 1 base respectively, with 9 bases between them. Germline values: CDR1 MNHEY, CDR2 SVGAGI. The CDR3 spans 13 residues. CDR3 residues: CASSTRRNTEAFF. The CDR3 bases are TGTGCCAGCAGCACCCGCAGGAACACTGAAGCTTTCTTT.

The genes are TRBV6-5 and TRBJ2-2, with D maybe TRBD1 (6 bases). The CDR3 contains 14 residues. Trimming shortened V by 6 bases and J by 6 bases, and 14 bases separated the two germline ends. CDR1 and CDR2 (germline): MNHEY, SVGAGI. The chain's CDR3 is CASSRDKGAGELFF. The DNA of the CDR3 is TGTGCCAGCAGCAGGGACAAGGGGGCCGGGGAGCTGTTTTTT.

This chain links TRBV25-1 with TRBJ2-1; D tentatively fits TRBD1 or TRBD2 (5 bases each). The germline V and J ends were trimmed by 1 base and 6 bases, with 13 bases remaining between them. The length of the CDR3 is 15 residues. Germline assignment: CDR1 MGHDK and CDR2 SYGVNS. The CDR3 loop reads CASSEFRGGSNEQFF. CDR3 DNA sequence: TGTGCCAGCAGTGAATTTCGGGGCGGGTCCAATGAGCAGTTCTTC.

The chain recombines TRBV27 with TRBJ1-5; no reliable D call. Germline V CDR1 and CDR2: MNHEY, SMNVEV (reference sequence). CDR3 length equals 13 residues. V dropped 0 bases and J dropped 9 bases, with 9 bases sitting between them. Here the CDR3 DNA reads TGTGCCAGCAGTTTATCCGATCCCGGGCCCCAGCATTTT. This gives the protein CASSLSDPGPQHF.

The chain joins TRBV4-3 to TRBJ1-6, with D perhaps matching TRBD1 (5 bases). This CDR3 has 16 residues. V lost 3 bases, J lost 7 bases, and 16 bases lay in between. CDR1 LGHNA and CDR2 YSLEER come from the germline V gene. CDR3 DNA sequence: TGCGCCAGCAGCCACCAGGGACCGGTGGTGAATTCACCCCTCCACTTT. Protein: CASSHQGPVVNSPLHF.

The table lists this clone with a count of one. The chain recombines TRBV7-7 with TRBJ2-2; the D gene is possibly TRBD2 (7 bases). This CDR3 is built from 16 residues. V gave up 4 bases and J gave up 7 bases, with 19 bases separating them. Germline V lookup: CDR1 SSHAT, CDR2 FNYEAQ (reference sequence). The CDR3 reads CASSSNLAVQGGELFF. CDR3 DNA: TGTGCCAGCAGCTCTAACCTAGCGGTACAGGGCGGGGAGCTGTTTTTT.

This sequence joins TRBV14 and TRBJ2-1; 8 bases are shared with TRBD1. V gave up 4 bases and J gave up 2 bases; unmatched junction bases: 7. The CDR3 contains 16 residues. Germline CDR1 and CDR2: SGHDN and FVKESK. For the CDR3, the DNA is TGTGCCAGCAGCCCTGGGACAGGTTTTACCTACAATGAGCAGTTCTTC. Encoded protein: CASSPGTGFTYNEQFF.

This chain uses TRBV30 with TRBJ2-3; 7 nucleotides match TRBD1. The V gene end was trimmed by 2 bases and the J gene end by 2 bases; junction bases not matched to a gene: 10. The germline V gene has CDR1 GTSNPN and CDR2 SVGIG (reference sequence). The CDR3 has 16 amino acids. The CDR3 region is CAWSPGTVLITDTQYF. The CDR3 DNA reads TGTGCCTGGAGTCCCGGGACAGTCCTAATCACAGATACGCAGTATTTT.

The chain combines TRBV5-1 with TRBJ2-7; D remains ambiguous. Between the trimmed V and J ends, which lost 2 bases and 0 bases, there was a span of 9 bases. The germline gives CDR1 SGHRS, CDR2 YFSETQ. The CDR3 is 14 amino acids. This CDR3 is CASSFSVISYEQYF. Written as DNA, the CDR3 is TGCGCCAGCAGCTTCTCAGTGATCTCCTACGAGCAGTACTTC.

The chain couples TRBV6-5 to TRBJ1-1, with TRBD1 matching over 9 bases. Losses at the gene ends were 8 bases for V and 1 base for J; bases not matched to a gene: 5. In germline, CDR1 is MNHEY, CDR2 SVGAGI. This CDR3 is built from 14 residues. As DNA, the CDR3 is TGTGCCAGCCCCGGGACAGGGCCGAACACTGAAGCTTTCTTT. Its translation is CASPGTGPNTEAFF.

The V call is TRBV11-2, the J call TRBJ1-1; D not certain. V lost 3 bases and J lost 2, with 7 bases in between. Looked up from germline, CDR1 is SGHAT and CDR2 is FQNNGV. The CDR3 covers 13 residues. The CDR3 protein is CASSFRLNTEAFF. The CDR3 DNA is TGTGCCAGCAGCTTCAGACTAAACACTGAAGCTTTCTTT. Using reference TRBV11-2 and TRBJ1-1 for the parts outside the CDR3, the full variable domain is EAGVAQSPRYKIIEKRQSVAFWCNPISGHATLYWYQQILGQGPKLLIQFQNNGVVDDSQLPKDRFSAERLKGVDSTLKIQPAKLEDSAVYLCASSFRLNTEAFFGQGTRLTVV.

The chain recombines TRBV18 with TRBJ2-7; TRBD1 is a possible D gene (5 bases). The CDR3 length is 16 residues. CDR1 is KGHSH and CDR2 is LQKENI in the germline V gene. The V gene lost 3 bases and the J gene lost 0 bases, with 15 bases spanning the gap. The CDR3 here is CASSPLSGISSYEQYF. In DNA, the CDR3 is TGTGCCAGCTCACCCCTGTCAGGGATTAGCTCCTACGAGCAGTACTTC.

The rearrangement uses TRBV6-4 and TRBJ2-1, with 9 positions matching TRBD2. The CDR3 is 14 amino acids. V trimming: 4 bases; J trimming: 6 bases; junction bases outside the gene matches: 4. CDR1 and CDR2 from the germline V gene are MRHNA and SNTAGT. The CDR3: CASSVAGARNEQFF. The CDR3 nucleotides read TGTGCCAGCAGTGTAGCGGGAGCCCGCAATGAGCAGTTCTTC.

The CDR3 protein is CASSLDTAYEQYF. In nucleotides, the CDR3 is TGTGCCAGCAGTCTGGACACCGCCTACGAGCAGTACTTC. The chain links TRBV28 to TRBJ2-7; perhaps TRBD1 as D (5 bases). Deletions cut 5 bases from V and 2 bases from J, with 10 bases between. CDR1 MDHEN and CDR2 SYDVKM come from the germline V gene. The CDR3 spans 13 residues.

This chain connects TRBV7-6 to TRBJ1-1, with D hard to call. The CDR3 length is 15 residues. Germline assignment: CDR1 SGHVS and CDR2 FNYEAQ. Trimming pared 1 base from V and 1 base from J, leaving 10 bases between. CDR3 in DNA: TGTGCCAGCAGCTTAGAGGCAGTAAGGAACACTGAAGCTTTCTTT. Translated, it gives CASSLEAVRNTEAFF.

The rearrangement uses TRBV2 and TRBJ2-1; 9 bases map to TRBD1. V lost 10 bases to trimming and J lost 4 bases; unmatched junction nucleotides: 8. The CDR3 length is 14 residues. Per germline, CDR1 SNHLY and CDR2 FYNNEI. In DNA form, the CDR3 reads TGTGCCACCTCCGGGACAGGGCGATACAATGAGCAGTTCTTC. Translating gives CATSGTGRYNEQFF.

The chain combines TRBV30 with TRBJ1-4, with 9 bases aligning to TRBD1. CDR1 and CDR2 (germline): GTSNPN, SVGIG (reference sequence). With V trimmed by 5 bases and J by 4 bases, 5 bases remained unmatched. The CDR3 loop spans 14 amino acids. The CDR3 is CAWGGQGRNEKLFF. CDR3 sequence (DNA): TGTGCCTGGGGGGGACAGGGACGTAATGAAAAACTGTTTTTT.

V usage is TRBV6-5 and J usage is TRBJ2-7, with 12 nucleotides matching TRBD1. V dropped 5 bases and J dropped 5; count of bases not matched to a gene: 4. Germline CDR1 MNHEY, CDR2 SVGAGI. The CDR3 consists of 14 residues. The CDR3 loop is CASSPGTGGDEQYF. CDR3 DNA sequence: TGTGCCAGCAGTCCCGGGACAGGGGGCGACGAGCAGTACTTC.

This chain connects TRBV3-1 (or the pseudogene TRBV3-2) to TRBJ2-2, with 7 bases fitting TRBD2. This CDR3 has 15 amino acids. V was clipped by 4 bases and J by 4 bases; unmatched bases: 6. CDR1 and CDR2 from the germline V gene are LGHDT and YNNKEL (reference sequence). CDR3 sequence: CASSPSSGSTGELFF. In DNA form, the CDR3 reads TGTGCCAGCAGCCCCTCTAGCGGCAGCACCGGGGAGCTGTTTTTT.